A selection of T cell receptor beta chains follows, all from one sample in a study of blood T cell repertoires in COVID-19. Some clones are missing from TCRdb's copy, which holds only in-frame ones; the method was immunoSEQ multiplex PCR. The data contain around 160,000 clones, 85% of them singletons. Material: peripheral blood. These receptors were taken from a woman between 40 and 50 years old with active or convalescent COVID-19. Each CDR3 is given with its conserved first and last residue. The D gene is left open where the match is weak. Clone size is not always given. Where it is, it says once, few, many or a class for expanded clones.

>TRBJ2-1|.|TRBD1|TRBV7-6|12
CASTNRGIEQFF
TGTGCCAGCACCAACAGGGGGATTGAGCAGTTCTTC
>TRBJ2-4|.|.|TRBV12-1|18
CASSFEGQGGGDKNIQYF
TGTGCCAGCAGCTTTGAGGGACAGGGGGGTGGGGACAAAAACATTCAGTACTTC
>TRBJ1-1|.|.|TRBV6-1|15
CASSETDRKNTEAFF
TGTGCCAGCAGTGAAACGGACAGAAAGAACACTGAAGCTTTCTTT
>TRBJ2-7|.|TRBD2|TRBV10-1|16
CASSAGTSGGSYEQYF
TGCGCCAGCAGCGCCGGGACTAGCGGGGGATCCTACGAGCAGTACTTC
>TRBJ2-3|few|.|TRBV4-3|16
CASSQDAGSGTDTQYF
TGCGCCAGCAGCCAAGACGCTGGTAGCGGCACAGATACGCAGTATTTT
>TRBJ1-1|.|TRBD1|TRBV5-4|15
CASSPRQGRGTEAFF
TGTGCCAGCAGCCCGAGACAGGGAAGGGGAACTGAAGCTTTCTTT
>TRBJ1-1|.|TRBD1|TRBV5-1|14
CASNLQGASTEAFF
TGCGCCAGCAACCTACAGGGGGCGAGCACTGAAGCTTTCTTT
>TRBJ1-2|.|.|TRBV7-9|13
CASSFGVPYGYTF
TGTGCCAGCAGCTTCGGGGTTCCCTATGGCTACACCTTC
>TRBJ2-4|.|.|TRBV25-1|14
CASSEAQDKNIQYF
TGTGCCAGCAGTGAAGCCCAGGACAAAAACATTCAGTACTTC
>TRBJ1-1|.|.|TRBV7-2|13
CASSSTVTTEAFF
TGTGCCAGCAGCTCGACAGTAACCACTGAAGCTTTCTTT
>TRBJ2-4|.|.|TRBV28|15
CASSSKARAKNIQYF
TGTGCCAGCAGTTCAAAAGCCCGAGCCAAAAACATTCAGTACTTC
>TRBJ2-1|.|TRBD2|TRBV2|16
CAPLGLAGGRWSEQFF
TGTGCCCCCCTGGGCCTAGCGGGGGGCCGATGGAGTGAGCAGTTCTTC
>TRBJ2-3|.|.|TRBV5-1|15
CASNLGSGSTDTQYF
TGCGCCAGCAACCTGGGGAGTGGGAGCACAGATACGCAGTATTTT
>TRBJ2-5|.|.|TRBV7-7|14
CASSLIGAQETQYF
TGTGCTAGCAGCTTAATCGGAGCTCAAGAGACCCAGTACTTC
>TRBJ2-7|.|TRBD2|TRBV9|16
CASSVGWGLAGAEQYF
TGTGCCAGCAGCGTAGGTTGGGGGCTAGCGGGAGCCGAGCAGTACTTC
>TRBJ1-1|.|TRBD1|TRBV18|15
CASSPPGGLNTEAFF
TGTGCCAGCTCACCACCAGGGGGCCTGAACACTGAAGCTTTCTTT
>TRBJ1-1|.|.|TRBV7-8|12
CASSPRLAEAFF
TGTGCCAGCAGCCCTCGTCTTGCTGAAGCTTTCTTT
>TRBJ2-1|.|TRBD2|TRBV9|16
CASSTTSGRTYNEQFF
TGTGCCAGCAGCACCACTAGCGGGAGAACCTACAATGAGCAGTTCTTC
>TRBJ1-2|once|TRBD1|TRBV9|14
CASSPDRGPYGYTF
TGTGCCAGCAGCCCCGACAGGGGGCCGTATGGCTACACCTTC
>TRBJ1-2|.|.|TRBV6-5|12
CASQDRYYGYTF
TGTGCCAGCCAGGACAGATACTATGGCTACACCTTC
>TRBJ1-1|few|.|TRBV2|13
CASRADRNTEAFF
TGTGCCAGCAGAGCGGACAGAAACACTGAAGCTTTCTTT
>TRBJ1-3|.|.|TRBV5-1|16
CASSPDLAGRGNTIYF
TGCGCCAGCAGCCCTGACCTTGCGGGTAGGGGAAACACCATATATTTT
>TRBJ1-1|.|.|TRBV6-2/TRBV6-3|12
CASSYPYTEAFF
TGTGCCAGCAGTTACCCCTACACTGAAGCTTTCTTT
>TRBJ2-1|.|TRBD2|TRBV28|11
CATRGVNEQFF
TGTGCCACCCGGGGGGTCAATGAGCAGTTCTTC
>TRBJ2-1|.|TRBD1|TRBV7-2|16
CASSLARTGGQNEQFF
TGTGCCAGCAGCTTAGCGAGGACAGGGGGCCAGAATGAGCAGTTCTTC
>TRBJ1-5|.|TRBD1|TRBV4-3|15
CASSQDPQGAQPQHF
TGCGCCAGCAGCCAAGATCCCCAGGGGGCGCAGCCCCAGCATTTT
>TRBJ2-7|.|TRBD2|TRBV6-2/TRBV6-3|18
CASSQIQLAGKNPYEQYF
TGTGCCAGCAGTCAAATCCAACTAGCGGGAAAAAACCCCTACGAGCAGTACTTC
>TRBJ1-5|.|.|TRBV4-3|16
CASSQERWASNQPQHF
TGCGCCAGCAGCCAAGAACGATGGGCTAGCAATCAGCCCCAGCATTTT
>TRBJ1-1|few|.|TRBV27|15
CASSLSYRVNTEAFF
TGTGCCAGCAGTTTATCCTACAGGGTTAACACTGAAGCTTTCTTT
>TRBJ1-1|.|.|TRBV28|12
CASLGGYTEAFF
TGTGCCAGTCTAGGGGGATACACTGAAGCTTTCTTT
>TRBJ1-3|few|TRBD1|TRBV10-3|16
CAISAGDRGSGNTIYF
TGTGCCATCAGCGCCGGGGACAGGGGATCTGGAAACACCATATATTTT
>TRBJ1-1|.|.|TRBV2|14
CASSEGAGYTEAFF
TGTGCCAGCAGTGAAGGGGCAGGGTACACTGAAGCTTTCTTT
>TRBJ2-1|.|TRBD1|TRBV11-2|15
CASSPGQGSYNEQFF
TGTGCCAGCAGCCCGGGACAGGGATCCTACAATGAGCAGTTCTTC
>TRBJ1-1|.|TRBD1|TRBV18|13
CASSPPDRGQAFF
TGTGCCAGCTCACCACCGGACAGGGGACAAGCTTTCTTT